The clone carrying this T cell receptor (beta chain) was counted once. Its antigen is not known. The data stem from a study of T cells in narcolepsy. The wider study: Patients with NT1 or NT2 and healthy control donors were enrolled.

The CDR3 totals 15 residues. Germline CDR1 and CDR2: SGHRS and YFSETQ. With V trimmed by 0 bases and J by 4 bases, 6 bases remained unmatched. The table came from immunoSEQ multiplex PCR; TCRdb's copy has only in-frame clones and leaves some out. The table includes approximately 30,000 clones, around 78% detected once. Findings and limits, study-wide: Comparing one patient's CSF and blood CD4+ clonotypes highlighted HCRT- and TRIB2-specific autoreactive clonotypes. Some memory CD4+ repertoires had no autoreactive clone sequences. Autoreactive clonotypes reportedly recurred in blood of same and different patients, not controls.

The genes are TRBV5-1 and TRBJ1-2; 7 nucleotides line up with TRBD1. Sequencing input: CD45RA- memory CD4+ T cells from PBMCs. The receptor was isolated from a human donor with narcolepsy. CDR3 DNA sequence: TGCGCCAGCAGCTTGGCTGCAGGGGGAGGCTATGGCTACACCTTC. It yields the protein CASSLAAGGGYGYTF.